This is a list of T cell receptor beta chains from one sample in a study of shared clonotypes between healthy human individuals. Some clones are missing from TCRdb's copy, which holds only in-frame ones; the method was immunoSEQ multiplex PCR. The repertoire has approximately 1.9 million clones, about 93% of them found once; the top ten carry about 1.7%. Specimen: naive CD8+ T cells from PBMCs. The origin of the receptors is a man aged 18 to 30 in good health. Some clones in this sample may be carry-over from other donors' samples. The CDR3 runs from the conserved cysteine through the conserved F or W. D genes are given only for firm matches. Expanded clones get a size class; other rows say once, few or many, or leave the size out.

NA,TRBV28,TRBJ1-1,NA,TGTGCCAGCAGCATACAGGGTGGTGGGATGAACACTGAAGCTTTCTTT,CASSIQGGGMNTEAFF
NA,TRBV29-1,TRBJ1-2,NA,TGCAGCGTTGTCTTGCGGACTCACGGTGGCTACACCTTC,CSVVLRTHGGYTF
NA,TRBV27,TRBJ1-1,NA,TGTGCCAGCAGTTTAACGACAGGTATGAACACTGAAGCTTTCTTT,CASSLTTGMNTEAFF
NA,TRBV19,TRBJ1-5,NA,TGTGCCAGTAGAAACTGGGGTAGCAATCAGCCCCAGCATTTT,CASRNWGSNQPQHF
NA,TRBV5-8,TRBJ1-1,TRBD1,TGTGCCAGCAGCTTTAACCCGACAGGGGCCGCTGAAGCTTTCTTT,CASSFNPTGAAEAFF
once,TRBV28,TRBJ2-7,NA,TGTGCCAGCACTAGCGCACTTTGGGACGACGAGCAGTACTTC,CASTSALWDDEQYF
NA,TRBV5-1,TRBJ2-2,NA,TGCGCCAGCAGTGGCCCACTTCCGAACACCGGGGAGCTGTTTTTT,CASSGPLPNTGELFF
NA,TRBV7-9,TRBJ1-2,NA,TGTGCCAGCAGCTTAGGATCCGGGCTACCGATTGGCTACACCTTC,CASSLGSGLPIGYTF
once,TRBV9,TRBJ2-2,NA,TGTGCCAGCGCCAGCGGGACAACAAACACCGGGGAGCTGTTTTTT,CASASGTTNTGELFF
NA,TRBV4-1,TRBJ2-7,NA,TGCGCCAGCAGCCAGCGAGCCGGACAGTTCTACGAGCAGTACTTC,CASSQRAGQFYEQYF
NA,TRBV6-5,TRBJ1-2,NA,TGTGCCAGCAGTTTCACAGGGAATGGCTACACCTTC,CASSFTGNGYTF
NA,TRBV25-1,TRBJ2-5,NA,TGTGCCAGCAGTGAAGGAGCAGGAAAAGAGACCCAGTACTTC,CASSEGAGKETQYF
NA,TRBV15,TRBJ1-1,TRBD1,TGTGCCACCAGCAGACGTCCGGGACAGGGGATAGGCACTGAAGCTTTCTTT,CATSRRPGQGIGTEAFF
NA,TRBV18,TRBJ1-5,NA,TGTGCCAGCTCATGGCCCTATAGCAATCAGCCCCAGCATTTT,CASSWPYSNQPQHF
NA,TRBV7-9,TRBJ2-7,TRBD2,TGTGCCAGCAGCTCTCCCCCCGACGGGAGGGCTCACTACGAGCAGTACTTC,CASSSPPDGRAHYEQYF
NA,TRBV4-1,TRBJ2-7,TRBD2,TGCGCCAGCAGCCCGGGACTAGCGGGACTCAGGGACGAGCAGTACTTC,CASSPGLAGLRDEQYF
NA,TRBV7-9,TRBJ2-7,NA,TGTGCCAGCAGCTTAAAAGTCCACGAGCAGTACTTC,CASSLKVHEQYF
NA,TRBV27,TRBJ2-3,NA,TGTGCCAGCACCAAATCGCATAACACAGATACGCAGTATTTT,CASTKSHNTDTQYF
NA,TRBV27,TRBJ2-3,TRBD2,TGTGCCAGCAGCTACCTCACGACTAGCGGGACTGATACGCAGTATTTT,CASSYLTTSGTDTQYF
NA,TRBV6-1,TRBJ2-1,NA,TGTGCCAGCAGTGTCCGGGACCGCTACAATGAGCAGTTCTTC,CASSVRDRYNEQFF
NA,TRBV19,TRBJ2-7,TRBD2,TGTGCCAGTAGCGGGAGGGCGGGCGACGAGCAGTACTTC,CASSGRAGDEQYF
NA,TRBV7-9,TRBJ2-7,NA,TGTGCCAGCAGCTTAGGTCTAGCAGGTCTCTCCTACGAGCAGTACTTC,CASSLGLAGLSYEQYF
once,TRBV2,TRBJ2-1,NA,TGTGCCAGCAGCCATGGTTCCACGTGGGTGGGGAAGTACAATGAGCAGTTCTTC,CASSHGSTWVGKYNEQFF
NA,TRBV6-6,TRBJ2-3,NA,TGTGCCAGCAGTTGGCAGGGGTTCCGGACAGATACGCAGTATTTT,CASSWQGFRTDTQYF
once,TRBV2,TRBJ2-2,TRBD2,TGTGCCAGCAGTGGGACTAGCGGTCTATTCACCGGGGAGCTGTTTTTT,CASSGTSGLFTGELFF
once,TRBV27,TRBJ2-7,NA,TGTGCCAGCAGTTTATCGAACAGCTACCCTACCCTAGTTTTC,CASSLSNSYPTLVF
NA,TRBV19,TRBJ2-7,TRBD1,TGTGCCAGTAGTAAACAGGGGGTGTACGAGCAGTACTTC,CASSKQGVYEQYF
NA,TRBV6-1,TRBJ2-1,NA,TGTGCCAGCAGAAAACGCCCCTTAGATAATGAGCAGTTCTTC,CASRKRPLDNEQFF
NA,TRBV28,TRBJ2-7,NA,TGTGCCAGCGCATTTAAAAGCTCCTACGAGCAGTACTTC,CASAFKSSYEQYF
NA,TRBV28,TRBJ2-7,NA,TGTGCCAGCAGTTTTGAAAGCTCCTACGAGCAGTACTTC,CASSFESSYEQYF
once,TRBV5-1,TRBJ1-4,NA,TGCGCCAGCAGCTTGGAACAGAATGAAAAACTGTTTTTT,CASSLEQNEKLFF
NA,TRBV4-3,TRBJ2-5,TRBD1,TGCGCCAGCAGCCCGTCCACAGGACAGGCCGAGACCCAGTACTTC,CASSPSTGQAETQYF
NA,TRBV19,TRBJ1-1,NA,TGTGCCAGTAGTATACAGGGATTTGCTGAAGCTTTCTTT,CASSIQGFAEAFF
NA,TRBV2,TRBJ2-7,NA,TGTGCCAGCAGTGAGGGTAGGAGCTCCTACGAGCAGTACTTC,CASSEGRSSYEQYF
few,TRBV9,TRBJ1-2,TRBD1,TGTGCCAGCAGCGTAGGGGGACAGGGCTATGGCTACACCTTC,CASSVGGQGYGYTF
NA,TRBV5-1,TRBJ2-1,TRBD2,TGCGCCAGCAGCGCAACTTTACTAGCGGGACCCTACAATGAGCAGTTCTTC,CASSATLLAGPYNEQFF
NA,TRBV7-9,TRBJ1-4,NA,TGTGCCAGCAGTGACTACCCTAAAGTCGATGAAAAACTGTTTTTT,CASSDYPKVDEKLFF
NA,TRBV19,TRBJ1-2,NA,TGTGCCAGTAAAGGGGGGATCGGAGGAGAAAGCTACACCTTC,CASKGGIGGESYTF
few,TRBV9,TRBJ1-1,NA,TGTGCCAGCAGCGCGGGTGGGTCAGTGAACACTGAAGCTTTCTTT,CASSAGGSVNTEAFF
NA,TRBV7-3,TRBJ2-3,TRBD2,TGTGCCAGCAGCTTATTTGGAGCGGGGTCTAGCACAGATACGCAGTATTTT,CASSLFGAGSSTDTQYF
NA,TRBV25-1,TRBJ2-7,NA,TGTGCCAGCAGTAAAGGAAGGGACTACGAGCAGTACTTC,CASSKGRDYEQYF
NA,TRBV19,TRBJ2-2,NA,TGTGCCAGTAGTATCGGCGGTACCGGGGAGCTGTTTTTT,CASSIGGTGELFF
NA,TRBV11-2,TRBJ2-1,NA,TGTGCCAGCAGCGAAGACTACTACAATGAGCAGTTCTTC,CASSEDYYNEQFF
NA,TRBV4-1,TRBJ2-1,NA,TGCGCCAGCAGCCAAGTAGAGCCTCGGTACAATGAGCAGTTCTTC,CASSQVEPRYNEQFF
NA,TRBV10-3,TRBJ2-1,NA,TGTGCCATCAGTGACCCTATGGGGCCCTACAATGAGCAGTTCTTC,CAISDPMGPYNEQFF
NA,TRBV4-1,TRBJ2-7,NA,TGCGCCAGCAGCCAAGTAGACAGCCGCTACGAGCAGTACTTC,CASSQVDSRYEQYF